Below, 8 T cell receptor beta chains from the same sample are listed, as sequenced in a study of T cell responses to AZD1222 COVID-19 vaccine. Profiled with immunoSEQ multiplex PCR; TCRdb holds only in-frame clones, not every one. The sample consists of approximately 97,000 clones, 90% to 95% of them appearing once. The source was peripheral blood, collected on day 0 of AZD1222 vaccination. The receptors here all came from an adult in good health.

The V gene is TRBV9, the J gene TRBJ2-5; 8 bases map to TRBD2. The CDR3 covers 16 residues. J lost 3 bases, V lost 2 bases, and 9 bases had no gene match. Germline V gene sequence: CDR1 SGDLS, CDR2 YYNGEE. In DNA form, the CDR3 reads TGTGCCAGCAGCGTCGGCGGGAGGCGGATCGAAGAGACCCAGTACTTC. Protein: CASSVGGRRIEETQYF.

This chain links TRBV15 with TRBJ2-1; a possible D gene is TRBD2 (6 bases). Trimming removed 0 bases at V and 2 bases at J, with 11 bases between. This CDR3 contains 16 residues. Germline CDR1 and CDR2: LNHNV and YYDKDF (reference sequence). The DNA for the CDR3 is TGTGCCACCAGCAGAGACAGCGGGTTAACCTACAATGAGCAGTTCTTC. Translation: CATSRDSGLTYNEQFF.

DNA of the CDR3: TGTGCCAGCAGTCCAGTGACAGGGAGTCAGCCCCAGCATTTT. Its translation: CASSPVTGSQPQHF. V and J are TRBV28 and TRBJ1-5; TRBD1 aligns across 7 bases. CDR1 MDHEN and CDR2 SYDVKM come from the germline V gene. This CDR3 is 14 amino acids long. Germline trimming cut 5 bases from V and 6 bases from J; bases unmatched to any gene: 7.

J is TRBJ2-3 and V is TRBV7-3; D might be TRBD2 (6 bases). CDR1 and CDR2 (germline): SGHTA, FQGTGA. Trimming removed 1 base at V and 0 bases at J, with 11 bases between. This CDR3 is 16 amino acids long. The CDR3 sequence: CASSLKGRESTDTQYF. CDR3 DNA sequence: TGTGCCAGCAGCTTAAAAGGACGGGAGAGCACAGATACGCAGTATTTT.

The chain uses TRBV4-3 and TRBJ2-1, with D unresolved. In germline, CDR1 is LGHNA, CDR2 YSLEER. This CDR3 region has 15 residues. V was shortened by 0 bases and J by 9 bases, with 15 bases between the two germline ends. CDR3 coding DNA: TGCGCCAGCAGCCAAGATCAGATGAGTAGCAGTGAGCAGTTCTTC. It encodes CASSQDQMSSSEQFF.

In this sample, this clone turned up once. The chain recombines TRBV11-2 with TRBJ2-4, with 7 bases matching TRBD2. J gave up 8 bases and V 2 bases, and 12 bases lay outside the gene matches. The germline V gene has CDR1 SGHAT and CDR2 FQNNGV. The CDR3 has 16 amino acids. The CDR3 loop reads CASSLTPMDGRDIQYF. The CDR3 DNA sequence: TGTGCCAGCAGCTTAACCCCCATGGATGGGAGGGACATTCAGTACTTC.

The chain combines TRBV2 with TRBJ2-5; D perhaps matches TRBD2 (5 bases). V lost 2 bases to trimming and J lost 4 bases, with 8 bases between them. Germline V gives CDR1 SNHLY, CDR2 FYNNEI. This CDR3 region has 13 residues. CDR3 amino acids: CASSERGLETQYF. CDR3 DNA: TGTGCCAGCAGTGAAAGAGGGTTAGAGACCCAGTACTTC.

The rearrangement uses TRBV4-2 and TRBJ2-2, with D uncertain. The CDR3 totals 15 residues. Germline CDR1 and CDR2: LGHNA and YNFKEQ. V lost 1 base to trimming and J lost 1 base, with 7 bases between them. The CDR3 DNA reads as TGTGCCAGCAGCCAAGGGCAGGAGAACACCGGGGAGCTGTTTTTT. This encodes CASSQGQENTGELFF.